These 5 T cell receptor beta chains share one sample of origin, sequenced in a study of Tregs in tolerant kidney transplant recipients (dated by TCRdb to about 2019). The library was produced with the immunoSEQ multiplex PCR assay. The clones in this table, taken by TCRdb from immuneACCESS, are in-frame only. Not every clone is retained; where verified, under half of the shortfall comes from an unresolved V gene, and the cause of the rest is unknown. In all, the sample holds under 300,000 clones, and about 86% of those were seen once. The ten top clones hold 0.5% to 0.65% of the sample. Input material: CD4+ T cells from blood. These receptors came from a human donor in good health.

This clone came up once. This chain links TRBV10-2 with TRBJ1-6; possibly TRBD1 for D (6 bases). The CDR3 sequence is 12 residues long. Germline lookup yields CDR1 WSHSY and CDR2 SAAADI. V was cut by 4 bases and J by 8 bases, with 6 bases left in between. This chain's CDR3 is CASSAGDSPLHF. In nucleotides, the CDR3 is TGCGCCAGCAGTGCAGGGGATTCACCCCTCCACTTT.

V gene TRBV12-5 combines with J gene TRBJ1-3; no reliable D call. V lost 0 bases and J 2 bases, leaving 11 bases between the germline ends. Germline lookup yields CDR1 LGHNT and CDR2 FRNRAP. This CDR3 spans 16 amino acids. The CDR3 DNA reads TGTGCTAGTGGTTTGGTCTCTATGGTCCCTGGAAACACCATATATTTT. It codes for CASGLVSMVPGNTIYF.

The chain combines TRBV19 with TRBJ2-1; 8 nucleotides align to TRBD1. CDR1 LNHDA and CDR2 SQIVND come from the germline V gene (reference sequence). J was trimmed by 5 bases and V by 6 bases; bases with no gene match: 6. The CDR3 covers 14 residues. The CDR3: CASRPGQANNEQFF. The CDR3 DNA reads as TGTGCCAGTAGGCCGGGACAGGCGAACAATGAGCAGTTCTTC.

This clone was counted between two and nine times. The chain joins TRBV6-5 to TRBJ1-6; D gene unclear. This CDR3 comprises 12 residues. Trimming pared 6 bases from V and 3 bases from J, leaving 3 bases between. Germline CDR1 is MNHEY and CDR2 is SVGAGI. In DNA form, the CDR3 reads TGTGCCAGCAGCCTCTATAATTCACCCCTCCACTTT. Its protein is CASSLYNSPLHF.

V and J are TRBV28 and TRBJ1-2; TRBD1 is a possible D gene (5 bases). There are 13 residues in the CDR3. Trimming took 3 bases from V and 6 from J, leaving 11 bases between them. Germline V gene lookup returns CDR1 MDHEN and CDR2 SYDVKM. This chain's CDR3 is CASSFPGGDGYTF. The CDR3 DNA reads TGTGCCAGCAGTTTCCCCGGGGGTGATGGCTACACCTTC.